One sample yielded the 17 T cell receptor beta chains listed below, sequenced in a study of blood T cells in healthy people across ages. Combining a sample-barcoded 5' primer with a J-beta primer mix, a second PCR ran for roughly 7 to 12 cycles. MiXCR, run by TCRdb on the 5' RACE reads, gives a single entry per CDR3 protein. Of more than 550,000 distinct CDR3 sequences listed, 22% are singletons. Sequencing was carried out using blood. The source is an older man in good health.

In its sample, this clonotype was seen many times. V usage is TRBV7-2 and J usage is TRBJ2-7; TRBD2 agrees at 13 bases. Germline V CDR1 and CDR2: SGHTA, FQGNSA. The ends lost 4 bases at V and 3 bases at J; junction bases unmatched: 3. This CDR3 is built from 15 residues. The CDR3 region has the DNA TGTGCCAGCAGCTACACTAGCGGGGGGGACTACGAGCAGTACTTC. As protein: CASSYTSGGDYEQYF.

This chain joins TRBV7-9 and TRBJ1-2; no clear D gene. CDR3 size: 14 residues. The V gene lost 3 bases and the J gene lost 2 bases, with 10 bases spanning the gap. The germline gives CDR1 SEHNR, CDR2 FQNEAQ (reference sequence). The CDR3 loop is CASSFRDRNYGYTF. The CDR3 DNA follows: TGTGCCAGCAGCTTTCGGGATAGAAACTATGGCTACACCTTC.

This clonotype was recorded a few times. This chain connects TRBV20-1 to TRBJ2-1; D is perhaps TRBD1 (6 bases). CDR1 and CDR2 (germline): DFQATT, SNEGSKA (reference sequence). The CDR3 is 15 amino acids. Trimming left V 5 bases short and J 8 bases short, with 22 bases between. Here the CDR3 DNA reads TGCAGTGCTTTTGATAGCCAGGGGCCGATCGATGAGCAGTTCTTC. It yields the protein CSAFDSQGPIDEQFF.

This clonotype was counted a few times. V usage is TRBV18 and J usage is TRBJ1-6; tentatively, D is TRBD1 (5 bases). Looked up from germline, CDR1 is KGHSH and CDR2 is LQKENI. The V and J ends lost 1 base and 10 bases respectively, with 11 bases between them. CDR3 length: 14 residues. The CDR3: CASSPQGQQSPLHF. The CDR3, as DNA: TGTGCCAGCTCACCACAGGGGCAGCAATCACCCCTCCACTTT.

This clonotype was seen only a few times. The chain combines TRBV7-2 with TRBJ2-2; 11 bases line up with TRBD2. Germline lookup yields CDR1 SGHTA and CDR2 FQGNSA. J gave up 5 bases and V 2 bases, and 7 bases lay outside the gene matches. The length of the CDR3 is 17 residues. This CDR3 reads CASSLRTSGSGTGELFF. Written as DNA, the CDR3 is TGTGCCAGCAGCTTAAGAACTAGCGGGAGTGGGACCGGGGAGCTGTTTTTT.

V and J are TRBV9 and TRBJ2-5; D unclear. The CDR3 extends over 16 amino acids. The V end lost 0 bases, the J end lost 5 bases, and 17 bases lay between the germline ends. Germline CDR1 is SGDLS and CDR2 is YYNGEE. The CDR3 region is CASSVGPASFSETQYF. CDR3 DNA: TGTGCCAGCAGCGTAGGTCCCGCTTCCTTCAGCGAGACCCAGTACTTC.

This clonotype was counted a few times. This rearrangement joins TRBV7-9 to TRBJ2-1, with a tentative D call TRBD2 (6 bases). Trimming took off 2 bases at V and 5 bases at J, with 10 bases between the two ends. The CDR3 runs 14 residues. Germline lookup yields CDR1 SEHNR and CDR2 FQNEAQ (reference sequence). Written as DNA, the CDR3 is TGTGCCAGCAGCTTAACTAGCTCGGACAATGAGCAGTTCTTC. This sequence encodes CASSLTSSDNEQFF.

Many counts were recorded for this clonotype. The chain combines TRBV29-1 with TRBJ2-5; D is undetermined. This CDR3 contains 11 residues. Germline V gene lookup returns CDR1 SQVTM and CDR2 ANQGSEA. Trimming stripped 8 bases from V and 5 bases from J, with 12 bases between. The CDR3 bases are TGCAGCCCGGCCGTGGGCGAGACCCAGTACTTC. Protein: CSPAVGETQYF.

The J gene is TRBJ1-2, the V gene TRBV5-1, with D hard to call. The CDR3 has 13 amino acids. The germline V and J ends were trimmed by 5 bases and 4 bases, with 12 bases remaining between them. Germline values: CDR1 SGHRS, CDR2 YFSETQ. The CDR3 region has the DNA TGCGCCAGCAGATTCGACCCAGTCTATGGCTACACCTTC. Its translation: CASRFDPVYGYTF. Combining the CDR3 with reference TRBV5-1 and TRBJ1-2 gives the whole variable domain KAGVTQTPRYLIKTRGQQVTLSCSPISGHRSVSWYQQTPGQGLQFLFEYFSETQRNKGNFPGRFSGRQFSNSRSEMNVSTLELGDSALYLCASRFDPVYGYTFGSGTRLTVV.

The chain carries TRBV4-1 and TRBJ2-2; perhaps TRBD1 as D (5 bases). In germline, CDR1 is MGHRA, CDR2 YSYEKL. Trimming removed 3 bases from V and 2 bases from J, with 13 bases in between. This CDR3 is 16 amino acids long. The CDR3 nucleotides are TGCGCCAGCAGCCAGCACTCAGGGTCTAACACCGGGGAGCTGTTTTTT. Amino acid sequence: CASSQHSGSNTGELFF.

The sample holds many counts of this clonotype. The V call is TRBV20-1, the J call TRBJ2-3, with TRBD1 matching over 7 bases. With 5 bases clipped from V and 3 bases from J, the junction kept 5 bases outside the gene matches. In germline, CDR1 is DFQATT, CDR2 SNEGSKA (reference sequence). The CDR3 loop spans 13 amino acids. The CDR3: CSAPGGPTDTQYF. Here the CDR3 DNA reads TGCAGTGCTCCAGGGGGTCCGACAGATACGCAGTATTTT.

Concerning this clonotype: This clone may be a read error of a much larger clone one base away. The CDR3 coding sequence is TGTGCCAGCAGTTTACAGGGACCGGACACCATGTATTTT. Translating it yields CASSLQGPDTMYF. The V call is TRBV28, the J call TRBJ1-3, with D perhaps TRBD1 (5 bases). Germline V CDR1 and CDR2: MDHEN, SYDVKM. The CDR3 is 13 amino acids.

The chain employs TRBV5-1 and TRBJ2-5; perhaps TRBD2 as D (5 bases). Germline CDR1 SGHRS, CDR2 YFSETQ. The CDR3 covers 16 residues. V was clipped by 0 bases and J by 3 bases, with 15 bases between them. CDR3 sequence reads: CASSLGLLEDEETQYF. CDR3 in DNA: TGCGCCAGCAGCTTGGGACTACTGGAGGACGAAGAGACCCAGTACTTC.

This clonotype was picked up many times. The chain has TRBV6-6 and TRBJ2-3; TRBD2 matches 8 bases. This CDR3 is 15 amino acids long. J gave up 2 bases and V 7 bases, and 8 bases lay outside the gene matches. Germline CDR1 reads MNHNY; CDR2 reads SVGAGI (reference sequence). The CDR3: CASKYSGVDTDTQYF. Written as DNA, the CDR3 is TGTGCCAGCAAATATAGCGGGGTTGACACAGATACGCAGTATTTT.

The chain couples TRBV5-8 to TRBJ2-5, with D possibly TRBD1 on 5 matching bases. This CDR3 spans 15 amino acids. CDR1 is SGHTS and CDR2 is YDEGEE in the germline V gene. V was shortened by 4 bases and J by 4 bases, with 17 bases between the two germline ends. Here the CDR3 DNA reads TGTGCCAGCAGCGTGGACACAATACCAGGAGAGACCCAGTACTTC. Translating it yields CASSVDTIPGETQYF.

The J gene is TRBJ2-2, the V gene TRBV7-9, with D possibly being TRBD2 (5 bases). The CDR3 contains 16 residues. Trimming removed 0 bases at V and 1 base at J, with 9 bases between. Germline assignment: CDR1 SEHNR and CDR2 FQNEAQ (reference sequence). CDR3 protein: CASSLAASLNTGELFF. The CDR3 DNA is TGTGCCAGCAGCTTAGCGGCTAGCTTGAACACCGGGGAGCTGTTTTTT.

This clonotype was observed a few times. At one end, the junction sequence differs from germline, possibly due to a read error. The chain uses TRBV3-1 and TRBJ2-5, with D perhaps matching TRBD2 (5 bases). This CDR3 is 13 amino acids long. CDR1 and CDR2 from the germline V gene are LGHDT and YNNKEL (reference sequence). Here the CDR3 reads CASSQDQGPHGVF. CDR3 in DNA: TGTGCCAGCAGCCAAGATCAAGGCCCCCACGGGGTCTTC.